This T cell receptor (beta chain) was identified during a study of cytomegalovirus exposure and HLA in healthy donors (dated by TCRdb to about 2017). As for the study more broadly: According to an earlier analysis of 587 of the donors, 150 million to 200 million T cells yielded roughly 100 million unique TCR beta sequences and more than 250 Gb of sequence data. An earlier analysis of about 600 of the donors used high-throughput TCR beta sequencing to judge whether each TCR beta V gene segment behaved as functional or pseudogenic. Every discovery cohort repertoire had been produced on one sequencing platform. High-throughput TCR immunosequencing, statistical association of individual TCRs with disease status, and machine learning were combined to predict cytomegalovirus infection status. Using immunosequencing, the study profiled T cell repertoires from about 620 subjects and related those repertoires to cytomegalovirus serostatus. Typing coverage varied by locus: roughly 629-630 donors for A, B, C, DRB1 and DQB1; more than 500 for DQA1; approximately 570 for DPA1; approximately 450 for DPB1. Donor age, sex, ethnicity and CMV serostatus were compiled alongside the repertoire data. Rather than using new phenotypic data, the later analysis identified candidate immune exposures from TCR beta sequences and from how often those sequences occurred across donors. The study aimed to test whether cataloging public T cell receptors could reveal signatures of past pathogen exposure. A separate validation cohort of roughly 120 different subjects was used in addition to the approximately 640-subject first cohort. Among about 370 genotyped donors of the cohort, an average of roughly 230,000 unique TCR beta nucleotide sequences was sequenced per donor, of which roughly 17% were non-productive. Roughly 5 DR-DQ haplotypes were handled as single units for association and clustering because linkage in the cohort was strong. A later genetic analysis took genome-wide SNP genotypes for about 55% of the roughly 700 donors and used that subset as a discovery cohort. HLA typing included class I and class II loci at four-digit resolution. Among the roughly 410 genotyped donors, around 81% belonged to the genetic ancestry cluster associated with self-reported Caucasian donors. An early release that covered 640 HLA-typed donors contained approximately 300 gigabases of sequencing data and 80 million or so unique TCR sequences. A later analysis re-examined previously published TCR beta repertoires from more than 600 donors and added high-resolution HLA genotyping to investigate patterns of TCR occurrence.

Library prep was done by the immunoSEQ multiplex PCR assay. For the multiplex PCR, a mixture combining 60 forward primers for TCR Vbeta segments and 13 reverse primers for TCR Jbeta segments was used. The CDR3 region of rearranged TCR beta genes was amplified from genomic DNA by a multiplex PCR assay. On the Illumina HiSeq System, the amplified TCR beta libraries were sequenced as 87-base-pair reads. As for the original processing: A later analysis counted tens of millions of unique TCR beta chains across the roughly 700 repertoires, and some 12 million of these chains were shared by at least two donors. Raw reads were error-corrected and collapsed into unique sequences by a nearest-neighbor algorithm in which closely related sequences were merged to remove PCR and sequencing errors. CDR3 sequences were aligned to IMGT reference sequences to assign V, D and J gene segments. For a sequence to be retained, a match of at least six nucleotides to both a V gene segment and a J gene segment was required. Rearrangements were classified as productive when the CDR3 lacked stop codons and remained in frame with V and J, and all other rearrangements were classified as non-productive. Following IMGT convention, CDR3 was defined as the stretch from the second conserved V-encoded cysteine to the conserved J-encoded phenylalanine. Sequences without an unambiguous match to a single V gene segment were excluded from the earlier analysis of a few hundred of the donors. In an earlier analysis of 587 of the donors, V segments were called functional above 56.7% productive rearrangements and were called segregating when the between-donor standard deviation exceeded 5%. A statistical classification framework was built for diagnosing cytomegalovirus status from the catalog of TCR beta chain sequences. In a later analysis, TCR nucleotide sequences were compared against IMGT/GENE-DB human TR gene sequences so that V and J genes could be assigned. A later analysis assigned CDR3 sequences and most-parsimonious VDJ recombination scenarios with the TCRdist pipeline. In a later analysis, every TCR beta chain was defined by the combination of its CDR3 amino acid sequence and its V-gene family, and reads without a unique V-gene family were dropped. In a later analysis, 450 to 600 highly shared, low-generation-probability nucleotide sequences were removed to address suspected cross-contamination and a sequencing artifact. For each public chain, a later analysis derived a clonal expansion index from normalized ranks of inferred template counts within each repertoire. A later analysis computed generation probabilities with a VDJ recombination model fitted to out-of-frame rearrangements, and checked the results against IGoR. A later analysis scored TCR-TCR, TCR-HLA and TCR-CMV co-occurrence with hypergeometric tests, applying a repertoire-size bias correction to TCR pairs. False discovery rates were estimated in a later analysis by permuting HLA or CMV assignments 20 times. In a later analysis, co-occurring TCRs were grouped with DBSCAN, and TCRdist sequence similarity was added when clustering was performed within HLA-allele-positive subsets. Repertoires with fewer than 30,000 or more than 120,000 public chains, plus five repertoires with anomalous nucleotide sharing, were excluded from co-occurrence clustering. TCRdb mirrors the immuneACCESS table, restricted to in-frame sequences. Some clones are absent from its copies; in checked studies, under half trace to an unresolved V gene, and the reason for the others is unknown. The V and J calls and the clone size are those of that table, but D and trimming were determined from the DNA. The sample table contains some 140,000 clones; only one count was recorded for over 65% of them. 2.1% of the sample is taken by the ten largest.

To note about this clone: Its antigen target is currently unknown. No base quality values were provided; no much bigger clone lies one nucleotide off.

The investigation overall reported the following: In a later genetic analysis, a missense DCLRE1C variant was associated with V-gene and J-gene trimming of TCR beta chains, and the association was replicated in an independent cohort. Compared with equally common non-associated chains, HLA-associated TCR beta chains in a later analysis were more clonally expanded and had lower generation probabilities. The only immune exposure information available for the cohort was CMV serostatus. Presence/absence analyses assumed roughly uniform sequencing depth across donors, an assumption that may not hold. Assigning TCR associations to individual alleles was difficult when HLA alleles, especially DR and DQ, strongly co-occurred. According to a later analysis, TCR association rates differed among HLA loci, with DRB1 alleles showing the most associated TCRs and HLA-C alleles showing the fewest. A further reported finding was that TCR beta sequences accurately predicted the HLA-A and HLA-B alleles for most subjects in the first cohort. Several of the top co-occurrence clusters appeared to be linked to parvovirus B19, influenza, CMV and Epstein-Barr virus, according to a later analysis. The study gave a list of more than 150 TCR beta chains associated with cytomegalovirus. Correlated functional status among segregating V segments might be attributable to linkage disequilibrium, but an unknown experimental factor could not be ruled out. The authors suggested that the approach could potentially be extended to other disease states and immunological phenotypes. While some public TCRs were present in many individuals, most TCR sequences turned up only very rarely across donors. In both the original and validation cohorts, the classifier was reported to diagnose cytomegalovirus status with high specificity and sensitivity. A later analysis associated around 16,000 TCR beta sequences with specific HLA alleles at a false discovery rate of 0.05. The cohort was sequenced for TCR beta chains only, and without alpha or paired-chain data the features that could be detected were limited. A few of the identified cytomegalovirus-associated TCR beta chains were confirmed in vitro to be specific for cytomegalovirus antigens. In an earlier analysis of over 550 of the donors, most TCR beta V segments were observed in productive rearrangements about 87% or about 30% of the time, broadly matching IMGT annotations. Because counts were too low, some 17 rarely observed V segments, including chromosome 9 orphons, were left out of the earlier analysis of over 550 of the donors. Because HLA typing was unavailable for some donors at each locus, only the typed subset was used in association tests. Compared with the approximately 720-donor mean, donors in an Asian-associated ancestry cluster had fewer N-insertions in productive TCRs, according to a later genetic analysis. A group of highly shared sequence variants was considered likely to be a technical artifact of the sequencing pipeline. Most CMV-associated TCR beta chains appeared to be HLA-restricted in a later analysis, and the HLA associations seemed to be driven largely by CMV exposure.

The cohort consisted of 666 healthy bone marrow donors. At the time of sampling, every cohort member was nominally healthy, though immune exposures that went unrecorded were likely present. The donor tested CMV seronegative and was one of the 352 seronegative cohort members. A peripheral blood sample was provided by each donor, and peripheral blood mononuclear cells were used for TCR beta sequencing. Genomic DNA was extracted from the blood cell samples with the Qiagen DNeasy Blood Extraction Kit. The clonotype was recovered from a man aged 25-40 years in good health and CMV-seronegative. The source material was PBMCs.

The DNA reads TGTGCCAGCATCTCGGGGGTCGCTACTGAAGCTTTCTTT. Translation gives CASISGVATEAFF. In this chain, TRBV5-5 is recombined with TRBJ1-1; matching of 5 bases hints at TRBD1 as the D gene. As encoded in the germline V gene (reference sequence), CDR1 is SGHKS while CDR2 is YYEKEE. The CDR3, cysteine through phenylalanine, is 13 amino acids long. Only the CDR3 part of the read is kept: 39 bases, read in frame from the first base. Trimming takes 6 bases from V and 5 bases from J, and the germline ends sit 14 bases apart.